This is a list of T cell receptor beta chains from one sample in a study of CD8 T cells in Susac syndrome. TCRdb redid the calling of the immunoSEQ multiplex PCR reads with MiXCR, one entry per CDR3 protein. The sample has 150,000 or so distinct CDR3 sequences; roughly 95% are singletons. Sequenced input: CD4+ T cells from PBMCs. All receptors derive from a human donor with Susac syndrome. Each CDR3 is given with its conserved first and last residue.

CDR3 protein | J gene | V gene | CDR3 length
CASSLVPGSVELFF | TRBJ2-2 | TRBV5-1 | 14
CASSVAPNLVETQYF | TRBJ2-5 | TRBV9 | 15
CASSFTPGVDTQYF | TRBJ2-3 | TRBV7-3 | 14
CASSLNREDEQYF | TRBJ2-7 | TRBV11-3 | 13
CATGDRGSNQPQHF | TRBJ1-5 | TRBV24-1 | 14
CSGRAANTEAFF | TRBJ1-1 | TRBV29-1 | 12
CSVAGQGRNEQFF | TRBJ2-1 | TRBV29-1 | 13
CAWRGRTRGFQETQYF | TRBJ2-5 | TRBV30 | 16
CASSQDLVGKTQYF | TRBJ2-5 | TRBV3-1 | 14
CASTVNTGELFF | TRBJ2-2 | TRBV25-1 | 12
CASSLAGTPSYNEQFF | TRBJ2-1 | TRBV5-4 | 16
CASSLQDTPAFF | TRBJ1-1 | TRBV5-1 | 12
CASSLLGEETQYF | TRBJ2-5 | TRBV27 | 13
CASSQASRIKRNEQFF | TRBJ2-1 | TRBV3-1 | 16
CASSSDRQETQYF | TRBJ2-5 | TRBV5-1 | 13
CASNPTGAGTQYF | TRBJ2-5 | TRBV12-3/TRBV12-4 | 13
CASSLEWRGTEAFF | TRBJ1-1 | TRBV7-9 | 14
CASRLAGAYEQYF | TRBJ2-7 | TRBV5-1 | 13
CASSLAPFVFGAFF | TRBJ1-1 | TRBV7-2 | 14
CASSVSRAGWYGYTF | TRBJ1-2 | TRBV9 | 15
CASSQDQTKETQYF | TRBJ2-5 | TRBV14 | 14
CASSLGTSGRADNEQFF | TRBJ2-1 | TRBV11-3 | 17
CASSKWDRNIQYF | TRBJ2-4 | TRBV21-1 | 13
CASSVGSSTDTQYF | TRBJ2-3 | TRBV9 | 14
CSVEPPTGGAFF | TRBJ1-1 | TRBV29-1 | 12
CASRVGGSLDTQYF | TRBJ2-3 | TRBV6-6 | 14
CASSAHRTGEQHF | TRBJ1-5 | TRBV9 | 13
CASSSGQGRETQYF | TRBJ2-5 | TRBV27 | 14
CAWSKSQLHQPQHF | TRBJ1-5 | TRBV30 | 14
CATSVYRENYGYTF | TRBJ1-2 | TRBV15 | 14
CASSLPDRPEGQYF | TRBJ2-7 | TRBV28 | 14
CASSLNGQRLGGTGANVLTF | TRBJ2-6 | TRBV5-1 | 20
CAIREKAELFF | TRBJ2-2 | TRBV10-3 | 11
CASRSRTGRELFF | TRBJ2-2 | TRBV7-2 | 13
CAWSVQGGSYNEQFF | TRBJ2-1 | TRBV30 | 15
CASSSQGAAVYEQYF | TRBJ2-7 | TRBV7-2 | 15
CSARQTTGRSYGYTF | TRBJ1-2 | TRBV20-1 | 15
CASSQETLGTEAFF | TRBJ1-1 | TRBV4-2 | 14
CASSPSRFYLAGEQFF | TRBJ2-1 | TRBV6-1 | 16
CASSLSRTGDVFGSPLHF | TRBJ1-6 | TRBV12-3/TRBV12-4 | 18
CASRAGPTDTQYF | TRBJ2-3 | TRBV7-3 | 13
CSAVRDRYGYTF | TRBJ1-2 | TRBV29-1 | 12
CASSPWGGLGDEQFF | TRBJ2-1 | TRBV19 | 15
CASSLLSQGALYGYTF | TRBJ1-2 | TRBV7-8 | 16
CASSANPDETQYF | TRBJ2-5 | TRBV2 | 13
CSARDPYAYEQYF | TRBJ2-7 | TRBV20-1 | 13
CASSYRDRAYNEQFF | TRBJ2-1 | TRBV9 | 15
CASSPTGSNSPLHF | TRBJ1-6 | TRBV5-6 | 14
CATSDRGRETQYF | TRBJ2-5 | TRBV24-1 | 13
CSASDPRGGSYEQYF | TRBJ2-7 | TRBV20-1 | 15
CASSGAGGTTGELFF | TRBJ2-2 | TRBV19 | 15
CSASGLEGVYEQYF | TRBJ2-7 | TRBV20-1 | 14
CASSSGPVSNTEAFF | TRBJ1-1 | TRBV7-9 | 15
CASSWGLAGGRGETQYF | TRBJ2-5 | TRBV5-4 | 17
CASSPGTSGITGTDTQYF | TRBJ2-3 | TRBV7-3 | 18
CASSQRLADQETQYF | TRBJ2-5 | TRBV4-3 | 15
CASSLSALRGTQYF | TRBJ2-5 | TRBV28 | 14
CSTGTGDKGELFF | TRBJ2-2 | TRBV20-1 | 13
CATSRPGLPINQPQHF | TRBJ1-5 | TRBV15 | 16
CASSVRDRARQEYF | TRBJ2-7 | TRBV5-1 | 14